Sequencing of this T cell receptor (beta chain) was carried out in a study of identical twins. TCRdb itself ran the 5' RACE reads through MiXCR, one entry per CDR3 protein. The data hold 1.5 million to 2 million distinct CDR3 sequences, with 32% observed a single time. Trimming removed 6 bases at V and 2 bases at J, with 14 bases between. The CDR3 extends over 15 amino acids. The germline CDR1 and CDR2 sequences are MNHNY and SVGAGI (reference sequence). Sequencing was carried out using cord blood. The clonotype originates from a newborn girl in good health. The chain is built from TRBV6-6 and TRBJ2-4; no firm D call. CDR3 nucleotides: TGTGCCAGCAGCACCGAGGCAAAGTCCAAAAACATTCAGTACTTC. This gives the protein CASSTEAKSKNIQYF.